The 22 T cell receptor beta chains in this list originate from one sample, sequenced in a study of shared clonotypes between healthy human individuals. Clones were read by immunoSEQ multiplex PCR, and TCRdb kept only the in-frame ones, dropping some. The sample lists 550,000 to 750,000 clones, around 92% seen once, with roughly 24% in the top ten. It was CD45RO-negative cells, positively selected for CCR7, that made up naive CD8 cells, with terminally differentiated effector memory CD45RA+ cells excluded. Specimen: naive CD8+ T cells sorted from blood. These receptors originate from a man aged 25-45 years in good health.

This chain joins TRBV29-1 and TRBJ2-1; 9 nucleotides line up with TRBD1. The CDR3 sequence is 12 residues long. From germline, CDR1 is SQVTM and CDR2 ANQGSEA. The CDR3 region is CTTGTGTNEQFF. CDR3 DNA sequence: TGCACGACCGGGACAGGGACCAATGAGCAGTTCTTC.

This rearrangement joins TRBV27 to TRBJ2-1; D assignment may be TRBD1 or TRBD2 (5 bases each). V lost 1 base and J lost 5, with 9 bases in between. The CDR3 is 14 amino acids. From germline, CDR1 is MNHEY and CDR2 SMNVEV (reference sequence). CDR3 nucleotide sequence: TGTGCCAGCAGTTTATTGGGGGTTCACAATGAGCAGTTCTTC. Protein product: CASSLLGVHNEQFF.

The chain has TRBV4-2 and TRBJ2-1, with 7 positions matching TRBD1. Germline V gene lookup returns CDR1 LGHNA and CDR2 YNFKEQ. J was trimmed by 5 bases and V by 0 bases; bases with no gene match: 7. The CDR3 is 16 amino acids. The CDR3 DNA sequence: TGTGCCAGCAGCCAAGATGAGACAGGGATTAACAATGAGCAGTTCTTC. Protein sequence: CASSQDETGINNEQFF.

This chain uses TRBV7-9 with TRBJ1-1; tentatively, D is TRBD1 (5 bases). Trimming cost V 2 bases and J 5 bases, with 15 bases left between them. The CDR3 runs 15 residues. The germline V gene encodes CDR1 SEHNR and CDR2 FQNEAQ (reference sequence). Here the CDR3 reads CASSLTPGGWTEAFF. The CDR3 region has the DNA TGTGCCAGCAGCTTAACTCCTGGGGGGTGGACTGAAGCTTTCTTT.

DNA of the CDR3: TGCGCCAGCAGCCAGTCCGGGACATCATACGAGCAGTACTTC. Translation: CASSQSGTSYEQYF. This sequence joins TRBV4-3 and TRBJ2-7, with D perhaps TRBD1 (6 bases). V dropped 3 bases and J dropped 4 bases, with 13 bases sitting between them. The CDR3 runs 14 residues. The germline CDR1 and CDR2 sequences are LGHNA and YSLEER.

The CDR3 coding sequence is TGTGCCAGCAGTACGAGGGACAGGGTCAATCAGCCCCAGCATTTT. Its protein is CASSTRDRVNQPQHF. The chain links TRBV27 to TRBJ1-5; the match to TRBD1 covers 9 bases. The J segment lost 3 bases and the V segment lost 5 bases, leaving 5 bases of the junction unmatched. This CDR3 spans 15 amino acids. Germline lookup yields CDR1 MNHEY and CDR2 SMNVEV (reference sequence).

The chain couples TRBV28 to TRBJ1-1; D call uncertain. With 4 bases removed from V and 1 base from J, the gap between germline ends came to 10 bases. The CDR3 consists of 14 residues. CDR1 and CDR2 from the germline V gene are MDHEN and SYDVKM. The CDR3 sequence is CASSSPGKNTEAFF. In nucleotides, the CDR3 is TGTGCCAGCAGTTCTCCAGGCAAGAACACTGAAGCTTTCTTT.

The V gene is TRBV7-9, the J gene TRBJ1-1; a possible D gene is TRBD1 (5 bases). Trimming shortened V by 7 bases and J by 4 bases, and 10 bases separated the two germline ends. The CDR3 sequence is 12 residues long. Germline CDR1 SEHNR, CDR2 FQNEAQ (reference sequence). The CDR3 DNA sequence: TGTGCCAGCACGACCGGGGGCACTGAAGCTTTCTTT. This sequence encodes CASTTGGTEAFF.

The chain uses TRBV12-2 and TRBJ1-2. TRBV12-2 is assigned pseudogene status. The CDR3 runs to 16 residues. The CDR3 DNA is TGTGCAAGTCGCTTTTCCCCGGACGGGACGGACTATGGCTACACCTTC. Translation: CASRFSPDGTDYGYTF.

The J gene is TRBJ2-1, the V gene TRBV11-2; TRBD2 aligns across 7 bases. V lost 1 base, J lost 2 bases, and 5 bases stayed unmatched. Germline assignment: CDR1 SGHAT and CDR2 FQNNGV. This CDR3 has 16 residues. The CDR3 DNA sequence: TGTGCCAGCAGCTTAGTGCTAGCGGAGCCCTACAATGAGCAGTTCTTC. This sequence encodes CASSLVLAEPYNEQFF.

The CDR3 DNA reads as TGTGCCAGCAGCTATTCCCGGCCCCCAAGGACGGATGAGCAGTTCTTC. It specifies CASSYSRPPRTDEQFF. This chain links TRBV5-4 with TRBJ2-1, with D hard to call. The V gene lost 3 bases and the J gene lost 8 bases, with 21 bases spanning the gap. Germline V CDR1 and CDR2: SGHNT, YYREEE (reference sequence). The CDR3 runs 16 residues.

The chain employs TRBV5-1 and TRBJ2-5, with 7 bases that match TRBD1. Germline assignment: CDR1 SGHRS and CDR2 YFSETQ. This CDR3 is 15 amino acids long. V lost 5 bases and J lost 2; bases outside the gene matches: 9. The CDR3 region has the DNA TGCGCCAGCAGTCCAACAGGGGCCCTACAAGAGACCCAGTACTTC. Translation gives CASSPTGALQETQYF.

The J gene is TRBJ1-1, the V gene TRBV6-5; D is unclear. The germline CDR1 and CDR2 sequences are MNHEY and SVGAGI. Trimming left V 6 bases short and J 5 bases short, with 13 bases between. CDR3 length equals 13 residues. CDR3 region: CASSQERWTEAFF. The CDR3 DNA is TGTGCCAGCAGCCAGGAACGGTGGACTGAAGCTTTCTTT.

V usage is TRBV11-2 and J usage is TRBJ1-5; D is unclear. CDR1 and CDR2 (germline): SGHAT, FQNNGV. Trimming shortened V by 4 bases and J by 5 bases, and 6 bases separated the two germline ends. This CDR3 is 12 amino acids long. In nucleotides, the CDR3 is TGTGCCAGCAGCTCCTCATATCAGCCCCAGCATTTT. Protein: CASSSSYQPQHF.

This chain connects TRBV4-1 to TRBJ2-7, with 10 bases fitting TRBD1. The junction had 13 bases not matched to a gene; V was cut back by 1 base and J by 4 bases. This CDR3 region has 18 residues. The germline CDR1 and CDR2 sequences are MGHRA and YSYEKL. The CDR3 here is CASSQATTAGTGDYEQYF. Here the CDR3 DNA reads TGCGCCAGCAGCCAAGCCACTACTGCCGGGACAGGGGATTACGAGCAGTACTTC.

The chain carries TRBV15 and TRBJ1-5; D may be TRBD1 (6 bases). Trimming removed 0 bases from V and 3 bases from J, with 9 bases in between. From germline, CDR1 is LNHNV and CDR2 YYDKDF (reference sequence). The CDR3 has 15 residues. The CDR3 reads CATSREQGPNQPQHF. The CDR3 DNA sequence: TGTGCCACCAGCAGAGAACAGGGTCCCAATCAGCCCCAGCATTTT.

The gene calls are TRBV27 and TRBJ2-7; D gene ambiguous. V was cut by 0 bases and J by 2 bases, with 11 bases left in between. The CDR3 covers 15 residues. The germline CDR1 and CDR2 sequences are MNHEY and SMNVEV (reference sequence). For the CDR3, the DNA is TGTGCCAGCAGTTTATCACGGCTGCCGCCCTACGAGCAGTACTTC. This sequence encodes CASSLSRLPPYEQYF.

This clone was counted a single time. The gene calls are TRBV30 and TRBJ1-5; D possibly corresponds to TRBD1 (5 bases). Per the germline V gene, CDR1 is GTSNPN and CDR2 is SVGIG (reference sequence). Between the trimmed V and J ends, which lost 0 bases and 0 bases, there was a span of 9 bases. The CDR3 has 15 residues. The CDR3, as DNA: TGTGCCTGGAGTGTACGGGGGATTAGCAATCAGCCCCAGCATTTT. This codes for CAWSVRGISNQPQHF.

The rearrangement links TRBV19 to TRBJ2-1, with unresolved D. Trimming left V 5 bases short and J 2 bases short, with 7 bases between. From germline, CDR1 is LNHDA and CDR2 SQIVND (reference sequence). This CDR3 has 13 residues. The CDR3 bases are TGTGCCAGTAGTCCGGACCCCTACAATGAGCAGTTCTTC. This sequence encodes CASSPDPYNEQFF.

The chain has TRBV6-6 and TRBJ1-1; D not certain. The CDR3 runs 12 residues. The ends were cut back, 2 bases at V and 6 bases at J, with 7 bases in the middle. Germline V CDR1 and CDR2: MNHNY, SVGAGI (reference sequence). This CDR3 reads CASSYKSAEAFF. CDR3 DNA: TGTGCCAGCAGTTACAAGAGCGCTGAAGCTTTCTTT.

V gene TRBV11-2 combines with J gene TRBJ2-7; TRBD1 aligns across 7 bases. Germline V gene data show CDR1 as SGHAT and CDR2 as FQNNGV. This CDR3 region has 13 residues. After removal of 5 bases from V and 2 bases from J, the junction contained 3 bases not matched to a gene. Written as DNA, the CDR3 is TGTGCCAGCAGCATCGGACAGGCCTACGAGCAGTACTTC. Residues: CASSIGQAYEQYF.

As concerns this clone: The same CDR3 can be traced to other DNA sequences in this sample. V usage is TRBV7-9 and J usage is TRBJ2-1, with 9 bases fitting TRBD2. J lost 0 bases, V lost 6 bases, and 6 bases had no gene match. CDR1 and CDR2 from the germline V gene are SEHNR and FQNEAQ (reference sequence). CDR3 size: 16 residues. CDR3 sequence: CASSPLAGVSYNEQFF. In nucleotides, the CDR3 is TGTGCCAGCAGTCCCTTAGCGGGAGTCTCCTACAATGAGCAGTTCTTC.